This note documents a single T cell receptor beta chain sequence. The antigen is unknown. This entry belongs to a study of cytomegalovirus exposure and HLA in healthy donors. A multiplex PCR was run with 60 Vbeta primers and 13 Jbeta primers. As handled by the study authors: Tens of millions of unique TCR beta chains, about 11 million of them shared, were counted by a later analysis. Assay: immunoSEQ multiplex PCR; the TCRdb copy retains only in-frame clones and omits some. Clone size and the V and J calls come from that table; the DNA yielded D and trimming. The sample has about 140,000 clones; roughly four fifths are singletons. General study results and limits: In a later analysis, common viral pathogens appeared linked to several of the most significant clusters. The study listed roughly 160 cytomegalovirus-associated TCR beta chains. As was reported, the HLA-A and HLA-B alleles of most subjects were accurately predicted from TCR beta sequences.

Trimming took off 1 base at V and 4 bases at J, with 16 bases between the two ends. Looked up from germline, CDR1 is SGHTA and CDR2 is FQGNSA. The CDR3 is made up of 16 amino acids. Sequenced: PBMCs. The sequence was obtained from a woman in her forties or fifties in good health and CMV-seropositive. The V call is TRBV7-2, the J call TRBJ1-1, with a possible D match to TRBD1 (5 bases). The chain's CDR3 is CASSLEGRGVPTEAFF. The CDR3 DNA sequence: TGTGCCAGCAGCTTAGAAGGTCGGGGGGTCCCCACTGAAGCTTTCTTT.